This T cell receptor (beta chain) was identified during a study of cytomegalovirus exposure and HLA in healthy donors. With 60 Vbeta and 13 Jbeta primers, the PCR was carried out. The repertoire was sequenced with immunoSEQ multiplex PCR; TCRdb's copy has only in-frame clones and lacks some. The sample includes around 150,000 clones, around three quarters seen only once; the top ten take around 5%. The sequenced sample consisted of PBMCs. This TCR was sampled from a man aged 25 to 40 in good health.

The CDR3 nucleotides read TGTGCCAGCACCTCCTCTGAGTTGTACACTGAAGCTTTCTTT. Translating it yields CASTSSELYTEAFF. The V and J genes are TRBV11-1 and TRBJ1-1; no reliable D call. Trimming removed 7 bases from V and 3 bases from J, with 15 bases in between. This CDR3 is 14 amino acids long. The germline gives CDR1 SGHAT, CDR2 FQDESV (reference sequence).